The 11 T cell receptor beta chains listed next were all sequenced from one sample in a study of cytomegalovirus exposure and HLA in healthy donors. 13 Jbeta primers and 60 Vbeta primers were used for the PCR. Libraries were prepared by immunoSEQ multiplex PCR; TCRdb keeps only in-frame clonotypes and omits some of them. The data hold 100,000 to 150,000 clones, with approximately 10% observed a single time. The sample comprised PBMCs. These receptors all stem from a woman between 18 and 29 years old in good health and CMV-seropositive.

The CDR3 region is CASSDNPGGTEAFF. CDR3 in DNA: TGCGCCAGCAGTGATAACCCAGGGGGCACTGAAGCTTTCTTT. The chain employs TRBV10-1 and TRBJ1-1, with 7 bases fitting TRBD1. V trimming: 3 bases; J trimming: 4 bases; junction bases outside the gene matches: 5. The CDR3 is 14 residues long. Per the germline V gene, CDR1 is WNHNN and CDR2 is SYGVQD (reference sequence).

The chain carries TRBV10-3 and TRBJ2-3, with D possibly TRBD2 on 6 matching bases. This CDR3 region has 13 residues. Trimming removed 8 bases at V and 5 bases at J, with 14 bases between. Germline V gene data show CDR1 as ENHRY and CDR2 as SYGVKD. The CDR3 coding sequence is TGTGCCATCTCGGTTGGGGGAGGAGATACGCAGTATTTT. Protein product: CAISVGGGDTQYF.

This clone was seen a few times. The same CDR3 arises from other DNA sequences in this sample as well. The rearrangement uses TRBV7-3 and TRBJ2-7; TRBD2 aligns across 9 bases. The CDR3 totals 15 residues. The V gene's germline CDR1 is SGHTA and CDR2 FQGTGA. The junction had 5 bases not matched to a gene; V was cut back by 5 bases and J by 0 bases. CDR3 sequence (DNA): TGTGCCAGCAGCCCGAGCGGGGGGAGCTCCTACGAGCAGTACTTC. Translating gives CASSPSGGSSYEQYF.

The rearrangement uses TRBV7-9 and TRBJ2-2, with 8 nucleotides matching TRBD1. The CDR3 runs 15 residues. Germline V gene sequence: CDR1 SEHNR, CDR2 FQNEAQ (reference sequence). V shed 3 bases, J shed 6 bases, and the junction held 6 bases outside the gene matches. This CDR3 is CASSFDRGESGELFF. The CDR3 DNA follows: TGTGCCAGCAGCTTCGACAGGGGAGAGTCCGGGGAGCTGTTTTTT.

The CDR3 DNA is TGCGCCAGCAGCCCCGTCCCGGGACAGGGAATGAACACTGAAGCTTTCTTT. This encodes CASSPVPGQGMNTEAFF. This rearrangement joins TRBV4-1 to TRBJ1-1; 9 nucleotides align to TRBD1. The CDR3 is 17 residues long. Germline CDR1 MGHRA, CDR2 YSYEKL. Trimming at V came to 4 bases and at J to 0 bases, leaving 9 bases not matched to a gene.

This chain uses TRBV4-1 with TRBJ2-5, with a tentative D call TRBD1 (5 bases). The CDR3 sequence is 14 residues long. Trimming shortened V by 0 bases and J by 5 bases, and 10 bases separated the two germline ends. Germline CDR1 reads MGHRA; CDR2 reads YSYEKL. Here the CDR3 reads CASSQDMGPETQYF. CDR3 bases: TGCGCCAGCAGCCAAGATATGGGGCCGGAGACCCAGTACTTC.

V gene TRBV5-1 combines with J gene TRBJ1-2; the match to TRBD1 covers 7 bases. J gave up 4 bases and V 4 bases, and 10 bases lay outside the gene matches. This CDR3 has 15 amino acids. Germline V lookup: CDR1 SGHRS, CDR2 YFSETQ. The CDR3 DNA reads TGCGCCAGCAGCCTGGCTGGACAGGAGGTCTATGGCTACACCTTC. Protein: CASSLAGQEVYGYTF.

The V call is TRBV5-1, the J call TRBJ2-1; 7 nucleotides line up with TRBD2. The CDR3 contains 14 residues. Trimming took 5 bases from V and 8 from J; bases not matched to a gene: 10. Germline V lookup: CDR1 SGHRS, CDR2 YFSETQ. The CDR3 sequence: CASRRERFSDEQFF. For the CDR3, the DNA is TGCGCCAGCAGGCGGGAGAGGTTTAGCGATGAGCAGTTCTTC.

This chain links TRBV10-3 with TRBJ1-2, with TRBD1 matching over 8 bases. The V gene's germline CDR1 is ENHRY and CDR2 SYGVKD. J was trimmed by 3 bases and V by 3 bases; bases with no gene match: 3. This CDR3 region has 14 residues. The CDR3 reads CAISDTGGDYGYTF. The CDR3 coding sequence is TGTGCCATCAGTGACACAGGGGGGGACTATGGCTACACCTTC.

Only a few counts were recorded for this clone. The V gene is TRBV10-3, the J gene TRBJ2-7; TRBD1 agrees at 7 bases. CDR1 and CDR2 from the germline V gene are ENHRY and SYGVKD. The J segment lost 6 bases and the V segment lost 1 base, leaving 6 bases of the junction unmatched. The CDR3 totals 14 residues. The chain's CDR3 is CAISELTQGSEQYF. CDR3 in DNA: TGTGCCATCAGTGAGTTAACACAGGGGTCCGAGCAGTACTTC.

This clone was seen a handful of times. This chain links TRBV7-3 with TRBJ2-5; tentative D call: TRBD2 (5 bases). The germline V gene has CDR1 SGHTA and CDR2 FQGTGA. The CDR3 loop spans 15 amino acids. Trimming stripped 0 bases from V and 2 bases from J, with 10 bases between. CDR3 DNA sequence: TGTGCCAGCAGCTTAACTGGCGGGCCTCAAGAGACCCAGTACTTC. Translated: CASSLTGGPQETQYF.